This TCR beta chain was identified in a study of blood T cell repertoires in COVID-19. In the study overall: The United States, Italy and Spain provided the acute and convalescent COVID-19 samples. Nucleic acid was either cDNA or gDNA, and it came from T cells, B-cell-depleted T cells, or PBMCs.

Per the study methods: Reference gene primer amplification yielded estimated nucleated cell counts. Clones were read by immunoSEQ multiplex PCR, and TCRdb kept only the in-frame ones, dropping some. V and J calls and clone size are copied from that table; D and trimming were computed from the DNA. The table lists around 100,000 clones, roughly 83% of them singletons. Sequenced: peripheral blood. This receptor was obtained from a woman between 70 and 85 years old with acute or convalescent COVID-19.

In DNA form, the CDR3 reads TGTGCCAGCAGTTTAGCGGGGGGCTCTGGGGCCAACGTCCTGACTTTC. Translated: CASSLAGGSGANVLTF. This chain joins TRBV2 and TRBJ2-6; 10 nucleotides agree with TRBD2. With V trimmed by 5 bases and J by 0 bases, 1 base remained unmatched. In germline, CDR1 is SNHLY, CDR2 FYNNEI. The CDR3 has 16 residues. The complete variable domain, with remaining parts taken from reference TRBV2 and TRBJ2-6, reads EPEVTQTPSHQVTQMGQEVILRCVPISNHLYFYWYRQILGQKVEFLVSFYNNEISEKSEIFDDQFSVERPDGSNFTLKIRSTKLEDSAMYFCASSLAGGSGANVLTFGAGSRLTVL.